This T cell receptor (beta chain) was sequenced for a study of cytomegalovirus exposure and HLA in healthy donors. Germline V gene lookup returns CDR1 SGHNT and CDR2 YYREEE (reference sequence). The V and J ends lost 0 bases and 5 bases respectively, with 3 bases between them. The CDR3 is 11 amino acids. In the PCR, 60 Vbeta and 13 Jbeta primers were used. Per the authors' pipeline: In a later analysis, of roughly 83 million unique beta chains, some 10 million appeared in at least two donors. Clones were read by immunoSEQ multiplex PCR, and TCRdb kept only the in-frame ones, dropping some. V, J and clone size were drawn from that table, and D and trimming were deduced from the DNA. This table holds 150,000 or so clones, approximately 82% found once. Points from the study as a whole: Analysis was carried out at a later point, and it linked a missense DCLRE1C variant to TCR beta V- and J-gene trimming. There were some public TCRs occurring in many donors, but most TCR sequences were rare. Presence/absence analyses assumed roughly uniform sequencing depth across donors.

A word on this clone: No antigen is known for it.

This TCR came from a woman between 50 and 59 years old in good health and CMV-seropositive. The chain joins TRBV5-4 to TRBJ2-7; D is unclear. Sequencing was done on a sample of PBMCs. The chain's CDR3 is CASSLANEQYF. DNA of the CDR3: TGTGCCAGCAGCTTGGCCAACGAGCAGTACTTC.